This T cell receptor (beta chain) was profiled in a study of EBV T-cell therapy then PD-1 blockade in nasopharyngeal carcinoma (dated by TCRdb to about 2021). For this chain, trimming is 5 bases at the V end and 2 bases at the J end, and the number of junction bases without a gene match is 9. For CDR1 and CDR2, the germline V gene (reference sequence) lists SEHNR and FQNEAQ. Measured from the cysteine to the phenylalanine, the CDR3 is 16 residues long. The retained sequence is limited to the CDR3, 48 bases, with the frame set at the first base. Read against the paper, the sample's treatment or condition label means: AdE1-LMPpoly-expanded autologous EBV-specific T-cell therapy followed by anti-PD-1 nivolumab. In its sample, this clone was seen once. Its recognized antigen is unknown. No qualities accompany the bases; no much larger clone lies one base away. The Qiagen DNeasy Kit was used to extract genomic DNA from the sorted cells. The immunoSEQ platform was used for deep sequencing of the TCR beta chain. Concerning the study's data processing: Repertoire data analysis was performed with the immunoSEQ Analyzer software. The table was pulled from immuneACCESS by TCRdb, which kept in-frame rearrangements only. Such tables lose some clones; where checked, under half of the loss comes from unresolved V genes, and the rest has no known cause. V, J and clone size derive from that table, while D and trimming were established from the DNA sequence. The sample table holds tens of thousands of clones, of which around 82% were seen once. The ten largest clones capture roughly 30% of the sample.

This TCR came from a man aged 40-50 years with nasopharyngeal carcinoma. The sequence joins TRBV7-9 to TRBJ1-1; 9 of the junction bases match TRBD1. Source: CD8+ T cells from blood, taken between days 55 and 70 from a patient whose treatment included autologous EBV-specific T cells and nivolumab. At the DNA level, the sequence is TGTGCCAGCAGCCCCCCAGGACAGGGGCCTAACACTGAAGCTTTCTTT. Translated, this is CASSPPGQGPNTEAFF.